A selection of T cell receptor beta chains follows, all from one sample in a study of T-cell memory formation after mild COVID-19. Via MiXCR, TCRdb re-called the 5' RACE reads, giving one row per CDR3 protein. The sample has hundreds of thousands of distinct CDR3 sequences, more than 20% seen once. The sample taken for sequencing was PBMCs or a T cell subset sorted from them (not recorded which). These receptor sequences come from an adult woman who had mild COVID-19 (a few samples of this study predate the infection). Cell type and time point are not known. CDR3s include the opening cysteine and the closing phenylalanine or tryptophan. The D gene is left open where the match is weak. A row's size may be missing; if present it is once, few, many or a size class.

v_call	j_call	clone_size	d_call	cdr3_nt	cdr3_aa
TRBV2	TRBJ2-3	few	.	TGTGCCAGCAGTGAGCAGGCCCCGTCGCAGTATTTT	CASSEQAPSQYF
TRBV7-9	TRBJ2-7	few	TRBD1	TGTGCCAGCAGCTCGACAGGGGAATCCTACGAGCAGTACTTC	CASSSTGESYEQYF
TRBV4-1	TRBJ2-3	.	TRBD2	TGCGCCAGCAGCCAATTACCTAGCGGGGGCACAGATACGCAGTATTTT	CASSQLPSGGTDTQYF
TRBV6-2/TRBV6-3	TRBJ2-7	.	.	TGTGCCAGCAGTTTCCCTAGTTCCGCCTCCTACGAGCAGTACTTC	CASSFPSSASYEQYF
TRBV4-2	TRBJ2-5	few	.	TGTGCCAGCAGCCAAGCGGGACGTATCCAAGAGACCCAGTACTTC	CASSQAGRIQETQYF
TRBV7-9	TRBJ1-5	.	TRBD1	TGTGCCAGCAGCTTAGGAGTTTGGGACAGTAGCAATCAGCCCCAGCATTTT	CASSLGVWDSSNQPQHF
TRBV4-1	TRBJ2-2	many	TRBD2	TGCGCCAGCAGCCGATTTCCTAGCGGGTTCACCGGGGAGCTGTTTTTT	CASSRFPSGFTGELFF
TRBV5-6	TRBJ1-1	.	.	TGTGCCAGCAACGGACGGACGAACACTGAAGCTTTCTTT	CASNGRTNTEAFF
TRBV9	TRBJ1-5	few	TRBD1	TGTGCCAGCAGCCCGACTGGACAGGGGGACCAGCCCCAGCATTTT	CASSPTGQGDQPQHF
TRBV12-3/TRBV12-4	TRBJ1-2	few	.	TGTGCCAGCAGTTTGGGACTTAACTATGGCTACACCTTC	CASSLGLNYGYTF
TRBV19	TRBJ1-2	many	.	TGTGCCAGTAGTCTCCTCGGGGTAGATGGCTACACCTTC	CASSLLGVDGYTF
TRBV29-1	TRBJ2-7	.	.	TGCAGCGTTGCGGGGGGCGCCGACTACGAGCAGTACTTC	CSVAGGADYEQYF
TRBV6-2/TRBV6-3	TRBJ2-3	.	.	TGTGCCAGCAGTTACTATAGCGAAACTGGGGATACGCAGTATTTT	CASSYYSETGDTQYF
TRBV2	TRBJ1-4	few	TRBD1	TGTGCCAGCAGATACGGACAGGGGAATGAAAAACTGTTTTTT	CASRYGQGNEKLFF
TRBV7-9	TRBJ2-1	.	TRBD2	TGTGCCAGCAGCCCATTCGGACTAGCGAACGCCTACAATGAGCAGTTCTTC	CASSPFGLANAYNEQFF
TRBV7-3	TRBJ2-1	few	.	TGTGCCAGCAGCCAGGACTACTCCTACAATGAGCAGTTCTTC	CASSQDYSYNEQFF
TRBV24-1	TRBJ1-1	few	.	TGTGCCACCAGTGATTCCCGGGTAGGCAGGGGAAGCACTGAAGCTTTCTTT	CATSDSRVGRGSTEAFF
TRBV3-1	TRBJ2-1	few	.	TGTGCCAGCAGCCAAGACGCGGGGATAGCTCGAGAGCAGTTCTTC	CASSQDAGIAREQFF
TRBV7-2	TRBJ2-7	.	.	TGTGCCAGCAGCTTAGCACCCGTCGGCGAGCAGTACTTC	CASSLAPVGEQYF
TRBV7-9	TRBJ2-5	.	TRBD2	TGTGCCAGCAGCACTAGCGGGAGGGACCAAGAGACCCAGTACTTC	CASSTSGRDQETQYF
TRBV6-2/TRBV6-3	TRBJ2-5	few	.	TGTGCCAGCAGTTCGACTATCCCTCTAAGTAGGGAAGGAGAGACCCAGTACTTC	CASSSTIPLSREGETQYF
TRBV6-5	TRBJ2-7	.	.	TGTGCCAGCAGTTACTTGGCAGGCGGTTCCCCCTACGAGCAGTACTTC	CASSYLAGGSPYEQYF
TRBV7-6	TRBJ2-6	.	TRBD2	TGTGCCAGCAGCCGGGAGGGATCCGGGGCCAACGTCCTGACTTTC	CASSREGSGANVLTF
TRBV12-3/TRBV12-4	TRBJ1-5	few	.	TGTGCCAGCAGTTCATCGGACTCATACCAGCCCCAGCATTTT	CASSSSDSYQPQHF
TRBV7-2	TRBJ2-4	few	.	TGTGCCAGCAGCTACCAACTCCTAGCCAAAAACATTCAGTACTTC	CASSYQLLAKNIQYF
TRBV5-1	TRBJ1-2	once	.	TGCGCCAGCAGCTTGGGCATTATGGAAGGGTCCCTCTATGGCTACACCTTC	CASSLGIMEGSLYGYTF
TRBV4-2	TRBJ2-5	.	.	TGTGCCAGCAGCCAAGATTATAGGTCCAAAGAGACCCAGTACTTC	CASSQDYRSKETQYF
TRBV7-9	TRBJ2-7	few	TRBD2	TGTGCCAGCAGCCGAACTAAGACTCGACTAGCGGGAGGGAACGAGCAGTACTTC	CASSRTKTRLAGGNEQYF
TRBV11-2	TRBJ1-1	.	.	TGTGCCAGCAGCCTCAATCTTGGGGTGAACACTGAAGCTTTCTTT	CASSLNLGVNTEAFF
TRBV12-3/TRBV12-4	TRBJ1-2	once	.	TGTGCCAGCAGTTCGATGGGACGGATCTATGGCTACACCTTC	CASSSMGRIYGYTF
TRBV14	TRBJ2-2	few	TRBD1	TGTGCCAGCAGCTCAGAGGGACAGGGGTACACCGGGGAGCTGTTTTTT	CASSSEGQGYTGELFF
TRBV23-1	TRBJ1-6	few	.	TGCGCCAGCAGTCAATCGGTTTCGAGCAGCCATAATTCACCCCTCCACTTT	CASSQSVSSSHNSPLHF
TRBV3-1	TRBJ1-2	.	TRBD1	TGTGCCAGCAGCCAAAAGACAGGGAATAACTATGGCTACACCTTC	CASSQKTGNNYGYTF
TRBV7-6	TRBJ2-7	few	TRBD1	TGTGCCAGCTCCAGGCCAATTATGCAGGGACAGAGCTCCTACGAGCAGTACTTC	CASSRPIMQGQSSYEQYF
TRBV9	TRBJ2-7	.	TRBD1	TGTGCCAGCAGCGGGCCGTCGGACAGGGGGCTCTACGAGCAGTACTTC	CASSGPSDRGLYEQYF
TRBV15	TRBJ2-7	.	TRBD2	TGTGCCACCAGCAGAGATCGTTGGGGACTAGCCTACGAGCAGTACTTC	CATSRDRWGLAYEQYF
TRBV20-1	TRBJ1-2	few	.	TGCAGTGCTACTCAGGGTCGAGGCTATGGCTACACCTTC	CSATQGRGYGYTF
TRBV7-2	TRBJ2-1	.	TRBD2	TGTGCCAGCAGTGGACTAGCGGCTGCTAATGAGCAGTTCTTC	CASSGLAAANEQFF
TRBV5-1	TRBJ2-3	few	.	TGCGCCAGCAGCCCCGCCCCGGGAGGCACAGATACGCAGTATTTT	CASSPAPGGTDTQYF
TRBV12-3/TRBV12-4	TRBJ1-4	many	.	TGTGCCAGCGTCTCTGGACAAGTGAATGAAAAACTGTTTTTT	CASVSGQVNEKLFF
TRBV20-1	TRBJ1-3	few	.	TGCAGTGCTAGAGATCCCCCAGGGTCATCCGGAAACACCATATATTTT	CSARDPPGSSGNTIYF
TRBV21-1	TRBJ1-4	.	.	TGTGCCAGCAGCAAGGGAATGGCGTCTCGACCGTTTTTT	CASSKGMASRPFF
TRBV6-5	TRBJ2-5	.	TRBD1	TGTGCCAGCAGCCCCACAGGGGGCCCGCGGGAGACCCAGTACTTC	CASSPTGGPRETQYF
TRBV5-1	TRBJ1-2	.	.	TGCGCCAGCAGCTCGGATCGTCTTGTCTATGGCTACACCTTC	CASSSDRLVYGYTF
TRBV18	TRBJ2-2	few	.	TGTGCCAGCTCACCAAACCGCTACACCGGGGAGCTGTTTTTT	CASSPNRYTGELFF
TRBV6-2/TRBV6-3	TRBJ1-1	.	TRBD1	TGTGCCAGCAGTTACACCGGGACAGAATACACTGAAGCTTTCTTT	CASSYTGTEYTEAFF
TRBV5-1	TRBJ2-7	few	TRBD1	TGCGCCAGCAGCTTTCACAGGGGCTACGAGCAGTACTTC	CASSFHRGYEQYF
TRBV5-5	TRBJ2-7	few	TRBD2	TGTGCCAGCAGCTTCCATTCTAGCGGGAGATTCTACGAGCAGTACTTC	CASSFHSSGRFYEQYF
TRBV5-5	TRBJ2-6	few	.	TGTGCCAGCAGCTTGACGCAAGCTGGGGCCAACGTCCTGACTTTC	CASSLTQAGANVLTF